This entry lists 27 T cell receptor beta chains sequenced from one sample in a study of monozygotic twins with inflammatory bowel disease. One entry per CDR3 protein, without DNA, is what TCRdb gives after re-calling the 5' RACE reads. This sample's table reports some 400,000 distinct CDR3 sequences. Sequencing was carried out using blood. These receptors were collected from a human donor with ulcerative colitis or Crohn's disease, or a healthy co-twin of an affected twin (not recorded which).

The CDR3 spells CASSLDPRGPGQPQHF. The J gene is TRBJ1-5, the V gene TRBV12-3 or TRBV12-4; TCRdb designates TRBD1, a call that cannot be tested without DNA. The CDR3 is 16 amino acids.

The chain has TRBV6-5 and TRBJ1-4. The germline V gene has CDR1 MNHEY and CDR2 SVGAGI. The CDR3 length is 15 residues. The CDR3: CASSSTWQTSEKLFF.

The CDR3 loop is CAISEGGGQANTGELFF. This sequence joins TRBV10-3 and TRBJ2-2; TCRdb lists TRBD2, though no DNA is available to test this call. Per the germline V gene, CDR1 is ENHRY and CDR2 is SYGVKD. This CDR3 contains 17 residues.

The CDR3 protein is CASSISGGHYNEQFF. J is TRBJ2-1 and V is TRBV11-2; TCRdb's D gene call, TRBD1, goes unchecked for lack of DNA. Germline loops: CDR1 SGHAT, CDR2 FQNNGV. The CDR3 is made up of 15 amino acids.

The J gene is TRBJ2-1, the V gene TRBV5-4; TCRdb selects TRBD2, and the lack of DNA leaves this call unchecked. In germline, CDR1 is SGHNT, CDR2 YYREEE (reference sequence). The CDR3 totals 17 residues. CDR3 sequence reads: CASNPSGGASSYNEQFF. The entire variable domain, with the rest obtained from reference TRBV5-4 and TRBJ2-1, is as follows: ETGVTQSPTHLIKTRGQQVTLRCSSQSGHNTVSWYQQALGQGPQFIFQYYREEENGRGNFPPRFSGLQFPNYSSELNVNALELDDSALYLCASNPSGGASSYNEQFFGPGTRLTVL.

CDR3 in amino acids: CASSPTGGIETQYF. The rearrangement links TRBV7-8 to TRBJ2-5; TCRdb calls TRBD1, which cannot be checked without DNA. This CDR3 is 14 amino acids long. The germline gives CDR1 SGHVS, CDR2 FQNEAQ.

The chain joins TRBV12-3 or TRBV12-4 to TRBJ2-5; TCRdb's D call, TRBD1, is unchecked because there is no DNA. The CDR3 runs to 13 residues. CDR3 protein: CASSSGGGETQYF.

The rearrangement joins TRBV7-9 to TRBJ2-1. Germline V gene lookup returns CDR1 SEHNR and CDR2 FQNEAQ (reference sequence). The CDR3 runs 12 residues. CDR3: CASSLETREQFF.

The V call is TRBV11-1, the J call TRBJ2-1; there is no DNA to check the TCRdb D call of TRBD1. There are 15 residues in the CDR3. The germline V gene encodes CDR1 SGHAT and CDR2 FQDESV (reference sequence). CDR3: CASSYGTGRVAEQFF.

This chain links TRBV28 with TRBJ2-7; TCRdb's D call of TRBD1 is untestable without DNA. The CDR3 length is 16 residues. Germline loops: CDR1 MDHEN, CDR2 SYDVKM. The CDR3 protein is CASSSHGQEGSYEQYF.

The chain is built from TRBV6-5 and TRBJ1-3. This CDR3 region has 13 residues. CDR1 is MNHEY and CDR2 is SVGAGI in the germline V gene. This CDR3 is CATRTDSGNTIYF.

The genes are TRBV7-2 and TRBJ1-5; as DNA is missing, the TRBD1 call by TCRdb cannot be tested. The germline gives CDR1 SGHTA, CDR2 FQGNSA. This CDR3 has 14 amino acids. The CDR3 loop reads CASSPDSKDQPQHF.

The chain has TRBV7-2 and TRBJ2-4; checking the TCRdb D call of TRBD1 is not possible without DNA. Germline V gene lookup returns CDR1 SGHTA and CDR2 FQGNSA. The CDR3 spans 15 residues. The CDR3 sequence: CASSLVAGASNIQYF. The full variable domain, with the rest looked up from reference TRBV7-2 and TRBJ2-4, is GAGVSQSPSNKVTEKGKDVELRCDPISGHTALYWYRQSLGQGLEFLIYFQGNSAPDKSGLPSDRFSAERTGGSVSTLTIQRTQQEDSAVYLCASSLVAGASNIQYFGAGTRLSVL.

This chain links TRBV24-1 with TRBJ2-1; as DNA is missing, the TRBD1 call by TCRdb cannot be tested. This CDR3 region has 16 residues. Germline assignment: CDR1 KGHDR and CDR2 SFDVKD. CDR3 sequence: CATSDHTGGRTNEQFF.

V usage is TRBV28 and J usage is TRBJ2-1; TCRdb's D call of TRBD1 is untestable without DNA. CDR3 size: 13 residues. Looked up from germline, CDR1 is MDHEN and CDR2 is SYDVKM. The CDR3 sequence is CASSPALNNEQFF.

The chain is built from TRBV29-1 and TRBJ1-3; TCRdb lists TRBD1, though no DNA is available to test this call. This CDR3 has 12 residues. Per germline, CDR1 SQVTM and CDR2 ANQGSEA. CDR3 in amino acids: CSAFGQGGYLYF.

This CDR3 reads CSAVTGEANIQYF. The chain employs TRBV20-1 and TRBJ2-4; the D call of TRBD1 rests on TCRdb alone, since no DNA is present to check it. The germline CDR1 and CDR2 sequences are DFQATT and SNEGSKA (reference sequence). The CDR3 totals 13 residues.

The chain carries TRBV5-4 and TRBJ2-3; TCRdb calls TRBD1, which cannot be checked without DNA. The CDR3 sequence is 16 residues long. Germline CDR1 reads SGHNT; CDR2 reads YYREEE (reference sequence). CDR3 amino acids: CASSLVRGVGADTQYF.

The chain has TRBV19 and TRBJ2-7; TCRdb reports TRBD2, a call that lacks DNA to check it against. Germline V gene sequence: CDR1 LNHDA, CDR2 SQIVND (reference sequence). The CDR3 totals 15 residues. The CDR3: CASSISLADYSEQYF.

This chain links TRBV5-5 with TRBJ2-1; the TCRdb call, TRBD1, lacks DNA for checking. The CDR3 totals 16 residues. Per the germline V gene, CDR1 is SGHKS and CDR2 is YYEKEE (reference sequence). This chain's CDR3 is CASSRSTGASYNEQFF.

This chain connects TRBV10-3 to TRBJ2-2. The germline CDR1 and CDR2 sequences are ENHRY and SYGVKD. The CDR3 runs 18 residues. This CDR3 is CAISEPRGVGHESGELFF.

The V gene is TRBV29-1, the J gene TRBJ2-3; the D call of TRBD1 rests on TCRdb alone, since no DNA is present to check it. This CDR3 is 12 amino acids long. Per the germline V gene, CDR1 is SQVTM and CDR2 is ANQGSEA. This CDR3 is CSFERGTDTQYF.

V and J are TRBV28 and TRBJ2-1; TCRdb lists TRBD1, though no DNA is available to test this call. Per the germline V gene, CDR1 is MDHEN and CDR2 is SYDVKM. This CDR3 comprises 13 residues. The CDR3 is CASSFQGALKQFF.

The chain employs TRBV19 and TRBJ2-7; TCRdb's D gene call, TRBD1, goes unchecked for lack of DNA. The CDR3 consists of 14 residues. CDR1 is LNHDA and CDR2 is SQIVND in the germline V gene (reference sequence). CDR3 amino acids: CASSSGPFSYEQYF.

This chain's CDR3 is CSAGEIGRTGTQYF. The J gene is TRBJ2-3, the V gene TRBV20-1; the D call of TRBD2 rests on TCRdb alone, since no DNA is present to check it. Germline V lookup: CDR1 DFQATT, CDR2 SNEGSKA (reference sequence). The CDR3 consists of 14 residues.

The rearrangement joins TRBV4-3 to TRBJ1-6. Germline CDR1 LGHNA, CDR2 YSLEER. This CDR3 has 16 residues. The CDR3 reads CASSQDLGLINSPLHF.

The genes are TRBV29-1 and TRBJ1-1. Germline CDR1 reads SQVTM; CDR2 reads ANQGSEA. This CDR3 comprises 13 residues. The CDR3 reads CSVERNRNTEAFF. The full variable domain, in which reference TRBV29-1 and TRBJ1-1 provide the parts outside the CDR3, is SAVISQKPSRDICQRGTSLTIQCQVDSQVTMMFWYRQQPGQSLTLIATANQGSEATYESGFVIDKFPISRPNLTFSTLTVSNMSPEDSSIYLCSVERNRNTEAFFGQGTRLTVV.